Given below is one T cell receptor (beta chain) in context. This specimen comes from a study of blood T cell repertoires in COVID-19. Study-level background: PBMCs, B-cell-depleted T cells, or T cells provided the cDNA or gDNA that made up the material.

Methods used by the authors: Reference gene primer amplification gave estimated nucleated cell counts. The table came from immunoSEQ multiplex PCR; TCRdb's copy has only in-frame clones and leaves some out. V and J calls and clone size are those listed in that table; D and trimming were worked out from the DNA. The sample comprises about 34,000 clones, less than 85% of which are singletons, and under 15% rests with the top ten. V lost 3 bases to trimming and J lost 9 bases, with 21 bases between them. There are 16 residues in the CDR3. In germline, CDR1 is LNHNV, CDR2 YYDKDF (reference sequence). Sequencing was performed on peripheral blood. This TCR was recovered from a woman in her seventies with acute or convalescent COVID-19. V is TRBV15 and J is TRBJ2-1; the D gene is possibly TRBD1 (6 bases). CDR3 amino acids: CATSRPAWTESGEQFF. In DNA, the CDR3 is TGTGCCACCAGCAGGCCAGCCTGGACAGAGTCCGGTGAGCAGTTCTTC.